This T cell receptor beta chain was recorded in a study of T cell repertoires in cytomegalovirus infection. Study details: Indications came from public TCR beta signatures; they pointed to CMV infection and to a matching HLA type.

Findings of the study overall: Carriage of CMV together with the relevant HLA was identifiable through cumulative public TCR beta family frequency.

The germline gives CDR1 SGHTA, CDR2 FQGNSA. The CDR3 sequence is 18 residues long. V lost 2 bases to trimming and J lost 5 bases; unmatched junction nucleotides: 13. Ten or more counts support this clonotype. The antigen is undetermined. TCRdb fed the reads into MiXCR, producing one record per CDR3 protein. The sample has some 920,000 distinct CDR3 sequences; roughly 30% are singletons. The TCR comes from a human donor in good health (CMV status not recorded). Some clones in this sample may be carry-over from other donors' samples. This specimen consisted of cultured CD8+ T cells from PBMCs, obtained from culture after CMV antigen stimulation. V and J are TRBV7-2 and TRBJ2-1; 9 nucleotides match TRBD2. In DNA form, the CDR3 reads TGTGCCAGCAGCTTAAGGCCCATAGTAGCGGGGGTTCACAATGAGCAGTTCTTC. Encoded protein: CASSLRPIVAGVHNEQFF. The whole variable domain, remainder taken from reference TRBV7-2 and TRBJ2-1, is GAGVSQSPSNKVTEKGKDVELRCDPISGHTALYWYRQSLGQGLEFLIYFQGNSAPDKSGLPSDRFSAERTGGSVSTLTIQRTQQEDSAVYLCASSLRPIVAGVHNEQFFGPGTRLTVL.